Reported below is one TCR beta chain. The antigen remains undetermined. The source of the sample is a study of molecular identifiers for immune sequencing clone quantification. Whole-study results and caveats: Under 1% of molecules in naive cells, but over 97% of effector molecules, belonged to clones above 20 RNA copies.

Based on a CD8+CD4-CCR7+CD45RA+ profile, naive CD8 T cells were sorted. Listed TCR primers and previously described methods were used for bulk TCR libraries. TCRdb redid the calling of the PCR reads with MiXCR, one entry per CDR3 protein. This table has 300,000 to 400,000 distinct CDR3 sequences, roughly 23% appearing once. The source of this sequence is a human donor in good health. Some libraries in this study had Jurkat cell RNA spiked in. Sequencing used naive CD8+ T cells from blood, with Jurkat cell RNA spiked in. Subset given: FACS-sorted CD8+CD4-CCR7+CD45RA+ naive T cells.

As DNA, the CDR3 is TGCAGTGCTAGATCGGGACAGGGACCGACGAAAACCTACGAGCAGTACTTC. Amino acids: CSARSGQGPTKTYEQYF. The chain couples TRBV20-1 to TRBJ2-7, with TRBD1 identical over 9 bases. Trimming at V came to 2 bases and at J to 2 bases, leaving 13 bases not matched to a gene. CDR1 is DFQATT and CDR2 is SNEGSKA in the germline V gene (reference sequence). This CDR3 spans 17 amino acids.